Shown below are 17 T cell receptor beta chains from a single sample sequenced in a study of T cell repertoires in cytomegalovirus infection. TCRdb redid the calling of the reads with MiXCR, one entry per CDR3 protein. This sample has 560,000 or so distinct CDR3 sequences; about 15% occur once, and the top ten carry roughly 25%. The source material was CD8+ T cells from PBMCs. The origin of the receptors is a human donor in good health (CMV status not recorded). Some clones in this sample may be carry-over from other donors' samples.

V is TRBV6-5 and J is TRBJ1-6; D gene unclear. Per the germline V gene, CDR1 is MNHEY and CDR2 is SVGAGI. V lost 0 bases and J 10 bases, leaving 16 bases between the germline ends. The CDR3 consists of 16 residues. CDR3: CASSYSMTPTESPLHF. In DNA form, the CDR3 reads TGTGCCAGCAGTTACTCGATGACGCCCACTGAGTCACCCCTCCACTTT.

This clonotype was detected ten times or more. The V gene is TRBV4-1, the J gene TRBJ2-7; TRBD1 or TRBD2 may be the D gene (5 bases each). The germline V gene has CDR1 MGHRA and CDR2 YSYEKL. Trimming shortened V by 0 bases and J by 0 bases, and 18 bases separated the two germline ends. The CDR3 length is 18 residues. The chain's CDR3 is CASSQDHPGTASSYEQYF. The CDR3 DNA sequence: TGCGCCAGCAGCCAAGATCATCCCGGGACGGCGAGCTCCTACGAGCAGTACTTC.

This chain joins TRBV19 and TRBJ2-7; TRBD2 is a possible D gene (6 bases). Trimming removed 5 bases at V and 2 bases at J, with 13 bases between. The CDR3 runs 14 residues. Per germline, CDR1 LNHDA and CDR2 SQIVND (reference sequence). CDR3 coding DNA: TGTGCCAGTAGTGGTTCTAGCGTGGCCTACGAGCAGTACTTC. Amino acid sequence: CASSGSSVAYEQYF.

V is TRBV6-6 and J is TRBJ1-3; weak D call: TRBD1 (5 bases). The V end lost 0 bases, the J end lost 3 bases, and 12 bases lay between the germline ends. The V gene's germline CDR1 is MNHNY and CDR2 SVGAGI (reference sequence). This CDR3 is built from 16 residues. The DNA for the CDR3 is TGTGCCAGCAGTTACTCCAAGGGGTCGCTTGGAAACACCATATATTTT. Its protein product is CASSYSKGSLGNTIYF.

The chain is built from TRBV27 and TRBJ1-5; D not resolved. Germline values: CDR1 MNHEY, CDR2 SMNVEV (reference sequence). This CDR3 is 15 amino acids long. V lost 5 bases and J 2 bases, leaving 13 bases between the germline ends. CDR3 sequence (DNA): TGTGCCAGCAGTCCGTCCTATGGAGGCAATCAGCCCCAGCATTTT. Its translation is CASSPSYGGNQPQHF.

As concerns this clonotype: In this CDR3 the conserved last residue, phenylalanine or tryptophan, is missing, so a read error is likely. The CDR3 protein is CASSPDRGASYEQYL. The CDR3 bases are TGTGCCAGCAGCCCGGACAGGGGGGCATCCTACGAGCAGTACTTA. The chain is built from TRBV13 and TRBJ2-7, with 10 nucleotides matching TRBD1. Germline V gene lookup returns CDR1 PRHDT and CDR2 FYEKMQ (reference sequence). V dropped 5 bases and J dropped 1; count of bases not matched to a gene: 5. This CDR3 contains 15 residues.

This clonotype occurred many times. V is TRBV7-9 and J is TRBJ1-1; a weak D match, TRBD1 (5 bases). The germline V gene encodes CDR1 SEHNR and CDR2 FQNEAQ (reference sequence). V lost 4 bases, J lost 6 bases, and 15 bases lay in between. This CDR3 is 14 amino acids long. CDR3 protein: CASSSREVGSEAFF. DNA for the CDR3: TGTGCCAGCAGCTCCAGGGAGGTGGGGTCTGAAGCTTTCTTT. Full variable domain (missing parts from reference TRBV7-9 and TRBJ1-1): DTGVSQNPRHKITKRGQNVTFRCDPISEHNRLYWYRQTLGQGPEFLTYFQNEAQLEKSRLLSDRFSAERPKGSFSTLEIQRTEQGDSAMYLCASSSREVGSEAFFGQGTRLTVV.

Only a few counts were recorded for this clonotype. V usage is TRBV19 and J usage is TRBJ2-3; 11 bases line up with TRBD2. Germline V gene sequence: CDR1 LNHDA, CDR2 SQIVND (reference sequence). This CDR3 has 17 residues. V was pared by 6 bases and J by 3 bases, with 11 bases of the junction left unmatched. CDR3 amino acids: CASSKIAGGPDTDTQYF. The CDR3 DNA reads as TGTGCCAGTAGCAAAATAGCGGGAGGGCCGGATACAGATACGCAGTATTTT.

This clonotype was seen many times. The genes are TRBV19 and TRBJ1-2; D gene unclear. Germline CDR1 reads LNHDA; CDR2 reads SQIVND (reference sequence). V lost 1 base and J 4 bases, leaving 16 bases between the germline ends. This CDR3 comprises 16 residues. The CDR3 region is CASSIATGPLLYGYTF. In DNA form, the CDR3 reads TGTGCCAGTAGTATAGCGACCGGCCCGCTGCTCTATGGCTACACCTTC.

The CDR3 sequence: CASSVEGLAGGNEQFF. DNA of the CDR3: TGTGCCAGCAGCGTAGAAGGGCTAGCAGGGGGGAATGAGCAGTTCTTC. The chain carries TRBV9 and TRBJ2-1; D might be TRBD1 (7 bases). The CDR3 covers 16 residues. Per germline, CDR1 SGDLS and CDR2 YYNGEE. V dropped 0 bases and J dropped 7 bases, with 17 bases sitting between them.

The table lists this clonotype with many counts. The chain recombines TRBV7-8 with TRBJ2-7; 9 bases line up with TRBD2. This CDR3 is 14 amino acids long. The V gene's germline CDR1 is SGHVS and CDR2 FQNEAQ. The V gene end was trimmed by 5 bases and the J gene end by 5 bases; junction bases not matched to a gene: 7. Here the CDR3 DNA reads TGTGCCAGCAGCACAAGACTAGCGGCCGACGAGCAGTACTTC. Protein product: CASSTRLAADEQYF.

The V call is TRBV7-6, the J call TRBJ2-1, with 7 positions matching TRBD2. The CDR3 contains 16 residues. Germline loops: CDR1 SGHVS, CDR2 FNYEAQ. The trim removed 4 bases at V and 6 bases at J, leaving 12 bases unmatched. The CDR3 DNA reads TGTGCCAGCAGCTATGCTCCTAGCGGCGGGGGCAATGAGCAGTTCTTC. Translating it yields CASSYAPSGGGNEQFF.

The table lists this clonotype with many counts. The chain has TRBV20-1 and TRBJ2-7, with TRBD2 matching 14 bases. Germline CDR1 DFQATT, CDR2 SNEGSKA (reference sequence). Trimming cost V 6 bases and J 4 bases; bases outside gene matches: 5. The CDR3 covers 14 residues. CDR3 DNA sequence: TGCAGTGCAGGGACTAGCGGGAGTAGGTACGAGCAGTACTTC. Encoded protein: CSAGTSGSRYEQYF.

The gene calls are TRBV12-3 or TRBV12-4 and TRBJ2-1, with a possible D match to TRBD2 (6 bases). V was cut by 2 bases and J by 4 bases, with 12 bases left in between. CDR3 length: 15 residues. CDR3 amino acids: CASSLSGLPYNEQFF. The DNA for the CDR3 is TGTGCCAGCAGTTTAAGCGGACTACCTTACAATGAGCAGTTCTTC.

The chain links TRBV6-6 to TRBJ2-7, with 9 positions matching TRBD2. The junction had 13 bases not matched to a gene; V was cut back by 0 bases and J by 1 base. Germline V gives CDR1 MNHNY, CDR2 SVGAGI (reference sequence). The CDR3 spans 19 residues. The CDR3 DNA reads TGTGCCAGCAGTTACTCGATGGGGGGTAGCGGGGGACTTTCCTACGAGCAGTACTTC. It is translated as CASSYSMGGSGGLSYEQYF.

The chain recombines TRBV2 with TRBJ1-2; D uncertain. Looked up from germline, CDR1 is SNHLY and CDR2 is FYNNEI. The CDR3 extends over 14 amino acids. With 4 bases removed from V and 5 bases from J, the gap between germline ends came to 14 bases. The CDR3 reads CASSVRAHRYGYTF. The CDR3 region has the DNA TGTGCCAGCAGTGTGCGGGCTCACCGGTATGGCTACACCTTC. Based on the CDR3 plus reference TRBV2 and TRBJ1-2, the full variable domain is EPEVTQTPSHQVTQMGQEVILRCVPISNHLYFYWYRQILGQKVEFLVSFYNNEISEKSEIFDDQFSVERPDGSNFTLKIRSTKLEDSAMYFCASSVRAHRYGYTFGSGTRLTVV.

There are many counts of this clonotype. The chain couples TRBV2 to TRBJ2-7; unclear D gene. Germline V gives CDR1 SNHLY, CDR2 FYNNEI. The V end lost 3 bases, the J end lost 0 bases, and 12 bases lay between the germline ends. There are 15 residues in the CDR3. CDR3 sequence reads: CASSDRGRPSYEQYF. The CDR3 nucleotides are TGTGCCAGCAGTGATCGTGGCAGGCCCTCCTACGAGCAGTACTTC.